The clone carrying this TCR beta chain appeared once. The data derive from a study of blood T cell repertoires in COVID-19. In the study overall: Samples representing acute and convalescent COVID-19 were sourced from the United States, Italy and Spain.

Seattle patients were enrolled while actively infected and followed longitudinally. In the authors' methods: It was from reference gene primer amplification that nucleated cell counts were estimated. Clones were read by immunoSEQ multiplex PCR, and TCRdb kept only the in-frame ones, dropping some. V and J calls and clone size follow that table, whereas D and trimming were derived from the DNA. Seen here are 250,000 to 400,000 clones, about 91% observed once, and the top ten hold about 1.5%. Germline V CDR1 and CDR2: GTSNPN, SVGIG (reference sequence). This CDR3 contains 14 residues. V trimming: 3 bases; J trimming: 13 bases; junction bases outside the gene matches: 10.

The chain links TRBV30 to TRBJ1-4; 11 bases fit TRBD1. This clonotype was obtained from a woman aged 25 to 39 with COVID-19, enrolled during active disease. Sequenced: peripheral blood. The CDR3 is CAWSGTGGEGALFF. The CDR3, as DNA: TGTGCCTGGAGCGGGACAGGGGGTGAGGGAGCACTGTTTTTT.